A selection of T cell receptor beta chains follows, all from one sample in a study of blood T cell repertoires in COVID-19. Here immunoSEQ multiplex PCR was the method, and the copy in TCRdb shows in-frame clones only, minus some. The sample yields roughly 250,000 clones, 90% to 95% seen once. Specimen: PBMCs or T cells enriched from blood (not recorded which). Receptor source: a woman aged 18-29 years who had recovered from COVID-19. The CDR3 runs from the conserved cysteine through the conserved F or W. The order of the fields is V gene, J gene, CDR3 protein.

TRBV18	TRBJ1-2	CASSELFRTGKGGYTF
TRBV5-4	TRBJ2-3	CASSLGASGRGTQYF
TRBV12-1	TRBJ2-2	CASSFRGLGELFF
TRBV15	TRBJ2-7	CATSTGGPYEQYF
TRBV24-1	TRBJ2-7	CATSDPGSSKSYEQYF
TRBV24-1	TRBJ1-1	CATSDYAGGAFF
TRBV7-2	TRBJ1-5	CASSLDGGRGQPQHF
TRBV19	TRBJ1-2	CASSGRDRGVYGYTF
TRBV7-2	TRBJ1-2	CASSLPPGVGYTF
TRBV6-5	TRBJ1-1	CASSPGTEAFF
TRBV20-1	TRBJ1-4	CSASFTTNEKLFF
TRBV19	TRBJ1-3	CASSRGPGGNTIYF
TRBV6-2/TRBV6-3	TRBJ2-1	CASSEAGGGNEQFF
TRBV4-2	TRBJ1-3	CASSQVGTGTNGNTIYF
TRBV2	TRBJ1-1	CASRDDRGSEAFF
TRBV28	TRBJ2-7	CASSEGLLSYEQYF
TRBV19	TRBJ1-3	CASSDSPGNTIYF
TRBV12-3/TRBV12-4	TRBJ2-7	CASSFGTSGEQYF
TRBV10-3	TRBJ2-7	CAISARGDYTREQYF
TRBV3-1/TRBV3-2	TRBJ1-2	CASSQGDGIYGYTF
TRBV6-5	TRBJ1-1	CASSLGQGPEAFF
TRBV7-9	TRBJ1-1	CASSLGGGSEAFF
TRBV7-8	TRBJ1-5	CASSLGRQGTNQPQHF
TRBV6-5	TRBJ1-3	CASSRTGDSGNTIYF
TRBV28	TRBJ1-1	CASKDRNTEAFF
TRBV12-3/TRBV12-4	TRBJ1-5	CASSGPFQPQHF